This record covers a single T cell receptor beta chain. The target antigen is unknown. Tagging with unique molecular identifiers was a feature of the TCR beta cDNA libraries. Once about 0.95 to 10 million T cells were used, hundreds of thousands of cDNA molecules resulted. TCRdb itself ran the PCR reads through MiXCR, one entry per CDR3 protein. The table shows 350,000 to 500,000 distinct CDR3 sequences, with 30% to 45% occurring only once. The entry originates in a study of post-analysis software for immune sequencing data. Notes on the study in general: Same-batch preparations were strongly co-clustered by F measure. Significantly decreased normalized Chao1 diversity was recorded for multiple sclerosis patients relative to controls. A few TRBV segments appeared more often in patients than in controls, and TRBV5-6, TRBV5-1 and TRBV20-1 were among these.

The germline V gene has CDR1 SGHRS and CDR2 YFSETQ. This CDR3 spans 12 amino acids. Between the trimmed V and J ends, which lost 4 bases and 4 bases, there was a span of 7 bases. Sample: blood. This receptor was identified in a girl aged 2 to 10 with multiple sclerosis. The chain employs TRBV5-1 and TRBJ2-3, with unresolved D. CDR3 region: CASSQVADTQYF. The CDR3 region has the DNA TGCGCCAGCAGCCAGGTAGCAGATACGCAGTATTTT.